The following is a TCR beta chain sequence with its context. This entry belongs to a study of response to subunit inactivated influenza vaccine. J gave up 3 bases and V 7 bases, and 8 bases lay outside the gene matches. The CDR3 length is 14 residues. The V gene's germline CDR1 is ENHRY and CDR2 SYGVKD. TCRdb itself ran the RT-PCR reads through MiXCR, one entry per CDR3 protein. This sample yields about 540,000 distinct CDR3 sequences, of which approximately 22% are seen a single time; approximately 3% belongs to the top ten. This sample also belongs to another study, concerning T cells expressing NK-cell markers. In that study: UMI-tagged 5'RACE template switching yielded the TCR beta cDNA. It was sorted CD3+CD56+NKG2C+, CD3+CD56+NKG2C- and CD3+CD56-NKG2C+ T cells that supplied the TCR beta repertoires. Restricting sorting to alpha-beta TCR T cells was achieved in several experiments by an anti-gamma-delta TCR antibody. Similarly, these clonotypes led the CD3+CD56-NKG2C+ fraction as well in a few donors.

The chain joins TRBV10-3 to TRBJ1-1; 7 bases are shared with TRBD1. The material was CD4+ T cells sorted from PBMCs, obtained 12 days after vaccination. This receptor was obtained from a man aged 45-65 years who received an inactivated influenza vaccine. The CDR3 region has the DNA TGTGCCATCAACCGACAGGGTAGTGACACTGAAGCTTTCTTT. Translated, it gives CAINRQGSDTEAFF.